Below, 9 T cell receptor beta chains from the same sample are listed, as sequenced in a study of CD8 T cells in Susac syndrome. RNA was extracted with the RNeasy kit, and a quantity of about 0.45 to 1 ug was reverse transcribed using random hexamers. MiXCR, run by TCRdb on the immunoSEQ multiplex PCR reads, gives a single entry per CDR3 protein. The table includes 150,000 to 190,000 distinct CDR3 sequences, just under 97% detected once. Sequenced material: CD8+ T cells from PBMCs. The source is a human donor with multiple sclerosis.

The J gene is TRBJ2-3, the V gene TRBV20-1; 10 bases are a match to TRBD2. The germline V gene has CDR1 DFQATT and CDR2 SNEGSKA (reference sequence). V lost 0 bases and J lost 7; bases outside the gene matches: 7. The length of the CDR3 is 15 residues. The CDR3 here is CSARDLSGGAHTQYF. The CDR3 DNA reads TGCAGTGCTAGAGATCTCAGCGGGGGGGCGCATACGCAGTATTTT.

V and J are TRBV20-1 and TRBJ2-7, with a weak D call TRBD2 (5 bases). CDR1 is DFQATT and CDR2 is SNEGSKA in the germline V gene (reference sequence). The CDR3 is 14 residues long. Trimming removed 0 bases from V and 2 bases from J, with 11 bases in between. The CDR3 loop is CSARDLLVAYEQYV. CDR3 nucleotide sequence: TGCAGTGCTAGAGATCTACTAGTCGCCTACGAGCAGTACGTC.

This clonotype showed up just once. This chain joins TRBV29-1 and TRBJ1-1; D unclear. V shed 5 bases and J shed 6 bases, with 10 bases lying between them. The germline CDR1 and CDR2 sequences are SQVTM and ANQGSEA. The CDR3 is 11 amino acids. The CDR3 reads CSVSPGPEAFF. CDR3 coding DNA: TGCAGCGTTTCCCCAGGTCCTGAAGCTTTCTTT.

The chain joins TRBV27 to TRBJ1-1; D gene ambiguous. V was clipped by 7 bases and J by 1 base, with 4 bases between them. Germline-derived CDR1 and CDR2 are MNHEY and SMNVEV (reference sequence). There are 11 residues in the CDR3. The CDR3 DNA reads as TGTGCCAGCATGGAGAACACTGAAGCTTTCTTT. It translates to CASMENTEAFF.

The chain links TRBV5-5 to TRBJ2-3; no reliable D call. Per germline, CDR1 SGHKS and CDR2 YYEKEE (reference sequence). V lost 4 bases to trimming and J lost 6 bases, with 12 bases between them. The CDR3 loop spans 13 amino acids. The CDR3 DNA is TGTGCCAGCAGCCCTGCAAGGTTGGATACGCAGTATTTT. Its translation: CASSPARLDTQYF.

This chain joins TRBV9 and TRBJ2-3; D remains ambiguous. The V end lost 0 bases, the J end lost 0 bases, and 5 bases lay between the germline ends. The CDR3 is 14 residues long. CDR1 is SGDLS, CDR2 YYNGEE, per germline. CDR3 region: CASSVDPSTDTQYF. The CDR3 DNA follows: TGTGCCAGCAGCGTAGACCCTAGCACAGATACGCAGTATTTT.

The V and J genes are TRBV5-1 and TRBJ1-1; D remains ambiguous. Germline V lookup: CDR1 SGHRS, CDR2 YFSETQ. V lost 5 bases and J 8 bases, leaving 19 bases between the germline ends. This CDR3 is built from 14 residues. This CDR3 reads CASRISGVGEEAFF. DNA for the CDR3: TGCGCCAGCAGGATCTCCGGGGTTGGTGAAGAAGCTTTCTTT.

A remark on this clonotype: This may come from a read error, since a much larger clone is one base off. CDR3 protein: CASSMGNQPQHF. CDR3 coding DNA: TGTGCCAGCAGCATGGGCAATCAGCCCCAGCATTTT. V usage is TRBV13 and J usage is TRBJ1-5; D is undetermined. The V end was cut by 5 bases, the J end by 2 bases, with 4 bases between. CDR3 length: 12 amino acids. Germline CDR1 reads PRHDT; CDR2 reads FYEKMQ (reference sequence).

CDR3 loop: CAWSGTGLRTYEQYF. The CDR3 DNA is TGTGCCTGGAGTGGAACGGGACTAAGAACCTACGAGCAGTACTTC. This chain links TRBV30 with TRBJ2-7; 7 bases match TRBD2. V shed 1 base and J 2 bases; nucleotides not matched to a gene: 8. Germline CDR1 is GTSNPN and CDR2 is SVGIG (reference sequence). The CDR3 consists of 15 residues.